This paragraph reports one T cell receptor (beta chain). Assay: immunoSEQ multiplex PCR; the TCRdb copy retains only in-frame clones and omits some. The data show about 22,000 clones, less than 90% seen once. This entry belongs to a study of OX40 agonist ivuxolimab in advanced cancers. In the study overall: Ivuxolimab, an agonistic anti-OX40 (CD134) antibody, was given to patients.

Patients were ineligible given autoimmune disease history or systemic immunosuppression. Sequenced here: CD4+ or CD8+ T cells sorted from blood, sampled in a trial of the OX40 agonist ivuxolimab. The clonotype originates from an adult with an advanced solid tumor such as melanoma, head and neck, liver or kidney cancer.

In nucleotides, the CDR3 is TGCGCCAGCAGCCAAGAAAGACAACTAACCGGGGAGCTGTTTTTT. This translates into CASSQERQLTGELFF. The chain links TRBV4-1 to TRBJ2-2; no clear D gene. Trimming stripped 0 bases from V and 5 bases from J, with 10 bases between. This CDR3 comprises 15 residues. Germline CDR1 MGHRA, CDR2 YSYEKL.